Described below is a single TCR beta chain sequence and its context. Its antigen is currently unknown. Clones were sequenced by immunoSEQ multiplex PCR, and TCRdb holds only the in-frame ones, with some missing. The sample includes about 50,000 clones, about 86% of them seen just once. This sample was included in a study of lymphopenia after photon versus proton radiotherapy. Regarding the study as a whole: Post-nadir diversity loss with photons came from oligoclonal expansion, particularly CD8+ Temra cells. Only patients who died were analyzed for survival; proton advantage is unproven. Proton therapy kept repertoires fairly stable, unlike photons, which gained effector/memory cells. In patients who died, overall survival fell as post-nadir TCR diversity dropped more.

The ends lost 4 bases at V and 4 bases at J; junction bases unmatched: 9. CDR1 is LNHNV, CDR2 YYDKDF, per germline (reference sequence). The CDR3 runs 15 residues. The sequence derives from a man between 45 and 60 years old with gastric cancer. The rearrangement uses TRBV15 and TRBJ1-2, with TRBD1 matching over 7 bases. Here the sequenced sample was peripheral blood, taken from a patient treated with photon-based radiotherapy. CDR3 nucleotide sequence: TGTGCCACCAGCACTACGACAGGGCTAGGCTATGGCTACACCTTC. Translating it yields CATSTTTGLGYGYTF.